This is a list of T cell receptor beta chains from one sample in a study of identical twins. TCRdb itself ran the 5' RACE reads through MiXCR, one entry per CDR3 protein. Of some 200,000 distinct CDR3 sequences listed, 6% to 9% are singletons. These data are also associated with another study on yellow fever vaccine responses in identical twins.

Sequenced material: memory (CD45RO+) T cells sorted from blood. All receptors come from a woman aged 18-35 years in good health. Each CDR3 is given without its conserved first and last residue. Size tells how often a clone was seen (once, few, many) or the class of an expanded clone, and some rows leave it out.

length,V,J,size,CDR3
13,TRBV7-9,TRBJ2-7,many,ASSMRPGQGYEQY
13,TRBV7-2,TRBJ2-1,NA,ASSFSGRAWDEQF
14,TRBV27,TRBJ2-1,NA,ASSLISGRAFNEQF
17,TRBV19,TRBJ2-7,NA,ASSTDSGTGRIYSYEQY
12,TRBV18,TRBJ2-5,few,ASSPRELKETQY
10,TRBV30,TRBJ1-5,few,AWSPAGQPQH
11,TRBV20-1,TRBJ2-3,few,SARWLARDTQY
14,TRBV7-9,TRBJ2-3,few,ASSFVLGTGTDTQY
12,TRBV20-1,TRBJ2-1,NA,SVNIGFSGREQF
11,TRBV9,TRBJ2-2,few,ASSPFSTGELF
13,TRBV28,TRBJ2-7,NA,ASNPSGGRDYEQY
10,TRBV28,TRBJ1-2,many,ASSLEYSGYT
13,TRBV2,TRBJ2-3,few,ASHTGIPSSDTQY
17,TRBV2,TRBJ2-5,once,ASIPTGDLRGARQETQY
12,TRBV5-1,TRBJ2-3,many,ASSLVRETDTQY
14,TRBV15,TRBJ1-2,many,ATSRNRTDSNYGYT
14,TRBV7-2,TRBJ2-1,many,ASSSNRGSSYNEQF
11,TRBV7-9,TRBJ2-3,few,ASSLIGRNTQY
11,TRBV11-1,TRBJ2-2,NA,ASSWDRAGELF
11,TRBV4-1,TRBJ2-2,few,ASSQDRVGELF
11,TRBV7-2,TRBJ1-3,many,ASSLVEGNTIY
12,TRBV2,TRBJ2-7,few,ASRGTGGSSEQY
14,TRBV20-1,TRBJ1-3,few,SARGGGQIGGNTIY
13,TRBV6-4,TRBJ2-3,NA,ASSESRDSTDTQY
14,TRBV12-3/TRBV12-4,TRBJ2-4,many,ASQPGQGSAKNIQY
13,TRBV18,TRBJ1-2,few,ASSPQPGGIYGYT
11,TRBV12-3/TRBV12-4,TRBJ1-3,many,ASSFPKGNTIY
13,TRBV27,TRBJ2-2,many,ASSILDANTGELF
14,TRBV5-1,TRBJ2-7,NA,ASSSTGTPLEGEQY
13,TRBV28,TRBJ2-5,many,ASSPRDRDGKTQY
12,TRBV25-1,TRBJ2-7,NA,ASSYSPSGYEQY
13,TRBV27,TRBJ2-6,many,ASSWTNSGANVLT
10,TRBV3-1,TRBJ1-1,many,ASTSGGTEAF
13,TRBV5-1,TRBJ1-3,many,ASSSGRSSGNTIY
11,TRBV7-3,TRBJ1-1,NA,ASSLSVGSKAF